This T cell receptor (beta chain) was sequenced during a study of T cell changes during pregnancy in multiple sclerosis. With 3 bases clipped from V and 3 bases from J, the junction kept 6 bases outside the gene matches. The CDR3 is 16 residues long. In germline, CDR1 is MNHEY, CDR2 SMNVEV (reference sequence). Assay: immunoSEQ multiplex PCR; the TCRdb copy retains only in-frame clones and omits some. Here the sample spans 75,000 to 90,000 clones, 91% being singletons. The sequenced sample was PBMCs, obtained in the first trimester of pregnancy. The clonotype comes from a female donor in good health, serving as a control in a pregnancy study. Some clones in this sample may be carry-over from other donors' samples. J is TRBJ2-3 and V is TRBV27, with 10 bases aligning to TRBD1. DNA for the CDR3: TGTGCCAGCAGTTTCCCACCGGGACAGGGGACAGATACGCAGTATTTT. This codes for CASSFPPGQGTDTQYF.